The following is a T cell receptor (beta chain) sequence with its context. Using its own MiXCR run on the PCR reads, TCRdb lists one record per CDR3 protein. In the table there are about 510,000 distinct CDR3 sequences, about 21% of which are singletons. This specimen comes from a study of molecular identifiers for immune sequencing clone quantification. From germline, CDR1 is LNHDA and CDR2 SQIVND (reference sequence). This CDR3 has 15 amino acids. The junction had 1 base not matched to a gene; V was cut back by 3 bases and J by 3 bases. This receptor was taken from a human donor in good health. Some libraries in this study had Jurkat cell RNA spiked in. This chain connects TRBV19 to TRBJ2-2; TRBD1 agrees at 10 bases. The sequencing input was naive CD8+ T cells from blood, with Jurkat cell RNA spiked in. Subset reported: FACS-sorted CD8+CD4-CCR7+CD45RA+ naive T cells. The CDR3 is CASSMTGGYTGELFF. The CDR3 DNA follows: TGTGCCAGTAGTATGACAGGGGGCTACACCGGGGAGCTGTTTTTT.